These T cell receptor beta chains were read from a single sample in a study of blood T cell repertoires in COVID-19. Using immunoSEQ multiplex PCR, the repertoire was profiled, and TCRdb retains in-frame clones only, with some absent. Among about 320,000 clones, about 90% were seen once, and the ten largest hold 5% to 7%. Input material: peripheral blood. The receptors were gathered from a young man who had recovered from COVID-19. Both conserved end residues are part of each CDR3. The order of the fields is V gene, J gene, clone size, D gene, CDR3 DNA, CDR3 protein. D genes are given only for firm matches. The listing skips clone size in some rows; elsewhere it reads once, few, many or a size class.

v_gene: TRBV7-9; j_gene: TRBJ2-1; abundance: .; d_gene: .; CDR3nt: TGTGCCAGCAGTCAGCGGTACAATGAGCAGTTCTTC; CDR3aa: CASSQRYNEQFF
v_gene: TRBV5-5; j_gene: TRBJ1-2; abundance: .; d_gene: .; CDR3nt: TGTGCCAGCAGCGACCAAGCGGTGGCCATAGCTAACTATGGCTACACCTTC; CDR3aa: CASSDQAVAIANYGYTF
v_gene: TRBV14; j_gene: TRBJ2-7; abundance: .; d_gene: .; CDR3nt: TGTGCCAGCAGCCTGCGGGGTAAAGCCTACGAGCAGTACTTC; CDR3aa: CASSLRGKAYEQYF
v_gene: TRBV18; j_gene: TRBJ1-1; abundance: .; d_gene: .; CDR3nt: TGTGCCAGCTCACCCCTGAGACAGAAACAAGTGAACACTGAAGCTTTCTTT; CDR3aa: CASSPLRQKQVNTEAFF
v_gene: TRBV29-1; j_gene: TRBJ1-2; abundance: .; d_gene: TRBD1; CDR3nt: TGCAGCGTTGAAGAGGGGACAGTCCGTTTT; CDR3aa: CSVEEGTVRF
v_gene: TRBV3-1/TRBV3-2; j_gene: TRBJ2-1; abundance: .; d_gene: .; CDR3nt: TGTGCCAGCAGCCAGGGCCACAATGAGCAGTTCTTC; CDR3aa: CASSQGHNEQFF
v_gene: TRBV6-2/TRBV6-3; j_gene: TRBJ2-2; abundance: .; d_gene: TRBD1; CDR3nt: TGTGCCAGCAGTCTGACCGGGGACAGGGTCGGCGGGGAGCTGTTTTTT; CDR3aa: CASSLTGDRVGGELFF
v_gene: TRBV19; j_gene: TRBJ1-4; abundance: .; d_gene: .; CDR3nt: TGTGCCAGTAGTGTCAGGGGAGAAAAACTGTTTTTT; CDR3aa: CASSVRGEKLFF
v_gene: TRBV6-5; j_gene: TRBJ2-5; abundance: .; d_gene: .; CDR3nt: TGTGCCAGCAGCACCGGGACAAAAGAGACCCAGTACTTC; CDR3aa: CASSTGTKETQYF
v_gene: TRBV5-4; j_gene: TRBJ1-2; abundance: .; d_gene: .; CDR3nt: TGTGCCAGCAGCTTGGAAATCTCTAACTATGGCTACACCTTC; CDR3aa: CASSLEISNYGYTF
v_gene: TRBV27; j_gene: TRBJ2-7; abundance: .; d_gene: .; CDR3nt: TGTGCCAGCAGTTTAAGGGCAGGGGACGAGCAGTACTTC; CDR3aa: CASSLRAGDEQYF
v_gene: TRBV6-5; j_gene: TRBJ2-7; abundance: .; d_gene: TRBD2; CDR3nt: TGTGCCAGCAGTTACTTCCGGGAGGGGGCCTACGAGCAGTACTTC; CDR3aa: CASSYFREGAYEQYF
v_gene: TRBV11-2; j_gene: TRBJ2-7; abundance: .; d_gene: .; CDR3nt: TGTGCCAGCAGCCCGCCGGGGATCGAGCAGTACTTC; CDR3aa: CASSPPGIEQYF
v_gene: TRBV7-2; j_gene: TRBJ2-7; abundance: .; d_gene: TRBD2; CDR3nt: TGTGCCAGCAGCTTAGTGTTTGCGGGAGACTCTTACGAGCAGTACTTC; CDR3aa: CASSLVFAGDSYEQYF
v_gene: TRBV6-5; j_gene: TRBJ1-5; abundance: .; d_gene: .; CDR3nt: TGTGCCAGCGGCCGGGCGACCGGGGGTAATCAGCCCCAGCATTTT; CDR3aa: CASGRATGGNQPQHF
v_gene: TRBV5-8; j_gene: TRBJ2-7; abundance: .; d_gene: .; CDR3nt: TGTGCCAGCAGCCGGTCCCTAGCGCCAGCCTACGAGCAGTACTTC; CDR3aa: CASSRSLAPAYEQYF
v_gene: TRBV7-9; j_gene: TRBJ1-2; abundance: .; d_gene: TRBD1; CDR3nt: TGTGCCAGCAAATTTGTGGGGGGACAGGGGCCTGGCTACACCTTC; CDR3aa: CASKFVGGQGPGYTF
v_gene: TRBV11-3; j_gene: TRBJ2-1; abundance: .; d_gene: .; CDR3nt: TGTGCCAGCAGCTTCGGGTCCGAGCAGTTCTTC; CDR3aa: CASSFGSEQFF
v_gene: TRBV30; j_gene: TRBJ2-7; abundance: .; d_gene: .; CDR3nt: TGTGCCTGGAGTGTACTACCGGAGGCCTACGAGCAGTACTTC; CDR3aa: CAWSVLPEAYEQYF
v_gene: TRBV9; j_gene: TRBJ2-2; abundance: .; d_gene: .; CDR3nt: TGTGCCAGCAGCGACGACTACACCGGGGAGCTGTTTTTT; CDR3aa: CASSDDYTGELFF
v_gene: TRBV9; j_gene: TRBJ1-6; abundance: .; d_gene: .; CDR3nt: TGTGCCAGCAGCGTAGGAACAGGCCCCTATAATTCACCCCTCCACTTT; CDR3aa: CASSVGTGPYNSPLHF
v_gene: TRBV27; j_gene: TRBJ2-7; abundance: .; d_gene: .; CDR3nt: TGTGCCAGCAAGCTGACAGGCGGCTACGAGCAGTACTTC; CDR3aa: CASKLTGGYEQYF
v_gene: TRBV10-3; j_gene: TRBJ1-5; abundance: once; d_gene: .; CDR3nt: TGTGCCATCAGTGAGTCGCAGGGGAGCAATCAGCCCCAGCATTTT; CDR3aa: CAISESQGSNQPQHF
v_gene: TRBV7-9; j_gene: TRBJ2-5; abundance: .; d_gene: TRBD2; CDR3nt: TGTGCCAGCAGCCCCCCCACTAGCGCCGGGCGGGACTTC; CDR3aa: CASSPPTSAGRDF
v_gene: TRBV27; j_gene: TRBJ1-1; abundance: .; d_gene: .; CDR3nt: TGTGCCAGCAGTTGGGGCCGGGCAACCAACACTGAAGCTTTCTTT; CDR3aa: CASSWGRATNTEAFF
v_gene: TRBV19; j_gene: TRBJ2-5; abundance: once; d_gene: .; CDR3nt: TGTGCCAGTAGTATAGGCGGGAATCAAGAGACCCAGTACTTC; CDR3aa: CASSIGGNQETQYF
v_gene: TRBV6-2/TRBV6-3; j_gene: TRBJ2-2; abundance: .; d_gene: TRBD2; CDR3nt: TGTGCCAGCAGTCCATTAGCGGGGGGACGTTCAACCGGGGAGCTGTTTTTT; CDR3aa: CASSPLAGGRSTGELFF
v_gene: TRBV3-1/TRBV3-2; j_gene: TRBJ1-2; abundance: .; d_gene: .; CDR3nt: TGTGCCAGCAGCCAAGGCGTGGTTTCAGGTGGCTACACCTTC; CDR3aa: CASSQGVVSGGYTF
v_gene: TRBV7-9; j_gene: TRBJ2-7; abundance: .; d_gene: TRBD1; CDR3nt: TGTGCCAGCAGCGATGTACAGGGGGCGAACGAGCAGTACTTC; CDR3aa: CASSDVQGANEQYF